This T cell receptor (beta chain) was documented in a study of T cell responses to AZD1222 COVID-19 vaccine. Trimming at V came to 6 bases and at J to 1 base, leaving 3 bases not matched to a gene. Germline values: CDR1 SEHNR, CDR2 FQNEAQ (reference sequence). The CDR3 has 13 amino acids. Libraries were prepared by immunoSEQ multiplex PCR; TCRdb keeps only in-frame clonotypes and omits some of them. The sample carries fewer than 150,000 clones, 80% to 90% recorded once. The clonotype was recovered from an adult who received the AZD1222 COVID-19 vaccine. The chain uses TRBV7-9 and TRBJ2-7, with 7 bases identical to TRBD1. Material: peripheral blood, obtained 28 days after the second AZD1222 dose. CDR3 sequence (DNA): TGTGCCAGCAGACCGACAGGGTCCTACGAGCAGTACTTC. Protein: CASRPTGSYEQYF.